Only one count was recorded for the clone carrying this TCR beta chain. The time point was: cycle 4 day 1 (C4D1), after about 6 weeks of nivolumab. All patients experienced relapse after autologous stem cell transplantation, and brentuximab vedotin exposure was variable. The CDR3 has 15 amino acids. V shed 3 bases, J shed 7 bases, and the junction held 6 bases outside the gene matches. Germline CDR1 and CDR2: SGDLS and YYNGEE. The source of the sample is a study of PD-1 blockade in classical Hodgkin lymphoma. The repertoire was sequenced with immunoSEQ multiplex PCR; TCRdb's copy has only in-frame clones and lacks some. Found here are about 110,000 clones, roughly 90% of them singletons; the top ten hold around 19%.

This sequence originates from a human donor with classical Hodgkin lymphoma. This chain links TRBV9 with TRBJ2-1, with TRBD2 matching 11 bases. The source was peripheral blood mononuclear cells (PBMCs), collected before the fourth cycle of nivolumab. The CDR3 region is CASSEGLAVGNEQFF. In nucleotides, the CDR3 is TGTGCCAGCAGCGAGGGACTAGCGGTGGGGAATGAGCAGTTCTTC.